A single T cell receptor beta chain is shown here with its context. This sample was taken from a study of T cell changes during pregnancy in multiple sclerosis. Sequencing was performed with immunoSEQ multiplex PCR; in TCRdb, only in-frame clones are kept and a portion is missing. The repertoire holds tens of thousands of clones, 90% to 95% seen once, with 0.55% to 0.85% in the top ten. The V end was cut by 4 bases, the J end by 5 bases, with 12 bases between. CDR1 and CDR2 from the germline V gene are SGHNT and YYREEE (reference sequence). CDR3 size: 13 residues. Specimen: peripheral blood, collected in the third trimester of pregnancy. The V and J genes are TRBV5-4 and TRBJ1-2; D is perhaps TRBD1 (6 bases). The sequence was collected from a female donor in good health, enrolled as a control in a pregnancy study. CDR3 amino acids: CASSGTFTYGYTF. The CDR3 DNA follows: TGTGCCAGCAGCGGGACATTTACGTATGGCTACACCTTC.